This T cell receptor (beta chain) came from a study of cytomegalovirus exposure and HLA in healthy donors. This CDR3 contains 16 residues. Germline CDR1 SGHNT, CDR2 YYREEE (reference sequence). The V and J ends lost 9 bases and 0 bases, in that order; junction bases with no gene match: 2. This clone was seen a single time. Antigen specificity is unknown. Study findings and constraints: Productive status was seen about 87% or about 30% of the time for most TCR beta V segments in an earlier analysis. Association of a missense DCLRE1C variant with TCR beta V- and J-gene trimming was reported in a later analysis.

Nominal health characterized the donors when sampled, though unrecorded immune exposures were likely. Both 60 Vbeta primers and 13 Jbeta primers went into the PCR. Original data processing: Unique TCR beta chains numbered roughly 80 million in a later analysis, with around 12 million shared. Some clones are missing from TCRdb's copy, which holds only in-frame ones; the method was immunoSEQ multiplex PCR. V and J calls plus clone size are reproduced from that table; the DNA served to infer D and trimming. This sample has under 200,000 clones, with roughly 80% found just once. Sequencing was carried out using PBMCs. This clonotype was obtained from a man between 60 and 70 years old in good health and CMV-seronegative. This rearrangement joins TRBV5-4 to TRBJ2-2; 16 bases agree with TRBD2. The CDR3 DNA reads as TGTGCCACCGGGACTAGCGGGGGGGCGAACACCGGGGAGCTGTTTTTT. This sequence encodes CATGTSGGANTGELFF.